This section outlines one TCR beta chain sequence together with its context. The antigen remains undetermined. This entry comes from a study of cytomegalovirus exposure and HLA in healthy donors. Study results and caveats: What a later analysis reportedly showed was that an Asian-associated ancestry cluster had fewer N-insertions than the approximately 670-donor mean. Cytomegalovirus status was reportedly diagnosed by the classifier with high specificity and sensitivity. The study flagged about 150 TCR beta chains as cytomegalovirus-associated. A previous analysis found most TCR beta V segments productive roughly 87% or roughly 30% of the time.

PCR was performed using 60 Vbeta and 13 Jbeta primers. Generated by immunoSEQ multiplex PCR, the TCRdb table keeps only in-frame clones and is missing some. In the table there are approximately 73,000 clones, about 75% of which are singletons. The origin of this receptor is a man aged 70 or older in good health and CMV-seronegative. Sample: PBMCs.

The CDR3 sequence is CASSVHGPAGPNEQFF. Here the CDR3 DNA reads TGTGCCAGCAGCGTTCACGGCCCAGCGGGACCCAATGAGCAGTTCTTC. This sequence joins TRBV9 and TRBJ2-1; the match to TRBD2 covers 7 bases. Per germline, CDR1 SGDLS and CDR2 YYNGEE. CDR3 length: 16 residues. V dropped 2 bases and J dropped 6; count of bases not matched to a gene: 11.